These 18 T cell receptor beta chains came from one sample sequenced in a study of regulatory T cells in long-lasting Graves disease. Described time point: persistent/refractory GD, antithyroid drugs over 5 years with positive TRAb. PBMC RNA served as the TCR library source. CDR3-region Arm-PCR and iRepertoire HTBI primers produced the TCR beta libraries. TCRdb redid the calling of the multiplex PCR reads with MiXCR, one entry per CDR3 protein. The sample comprises a few hundred thousand distinct CDR3 sequences, around a quarter of which are singletons, and roughly 28% rests with the top ten. Sequencing used peripheral blood mononuclear cells (PBMCs), obtained when the disease was refractory, from a patient treated with antithyroid drugs. The receptor set was obtained from a female donor with Graves disease.

About this clonotype: A single base separates this from a much larger clone, so it may be a read error. Without the conserved terminal phenylalanine or tryptophan, this CDR3 likely stems from a read error. The rearrangement joins TRBV28 to TRBJ2-2; no reliable D call. The CDR3 is 14 residues long. Germline loops: CDR1 MDHEN, CDR2 SYDVKM. V lost 5 bases and J 1 base, leaving 8 bases between the germline ends. The CDR3: CASSPQQNTGELFL. DNA of the CDR3: TGTGCCAGCAGTCCTCAGCAGAACACCGGGGAGCTGTTTCTT.

With respect to this clonotype: A much larger clone lies a single base off, so this may be a read error. The chain couples TRBV12-3 or TRBV12-4 to TRBJ2-2, with TRBD2 matching 7 bases. The CDR3 length is 15 residues. The DNA of the CDR3 is TGTGTCAGCAGGAAGCGGGGCGCGAACACCGGGGAGCTGTTTTTT. Its protein is CVSRKRGANTGELFF.

The chain combines TRBV27 with TRBJ2-5; TRBD2 aligns across 7 bases. From germline, CDR1 is MNHEY and CDR2 SMNVEV (reference sequence). V lost 6 bases to trimming and J lost 4 bases; unmatched junction nucleotides: 14. CDR3 length equals 16 residues. In DNA form, the CDR3 reads TGTGCCAGCAGCTCTCGGGGGGTCGCGCCCAGAGAGACCCAGTACTTC. It is translated as CASSSRGVAPRETQYF.

The chain couples TRBV20-1 to TRBJ1-2; possibly TRBD1 for D (6 bases). V gave up 4 bases and J gave up 1 base, with 13 bases separating them. The length of the CDR3 is 14 residues. Germline CDR1 DFQATT, CDR2 SNEGSKA (reference sequence). CDR3 coding DNA: TGCAGTGCTAACCCGACAGGAGGTAACTATGGCTACACCTTC. This sequence encodes CSANPTGGNYGYTF.

As regards this clonotype: A much larger clone is a single base away; this may be a read error. The V call is TRBV2, the J call TRBJ1-5; D unresolved. CDR3 length: 13 amino acids. The germline V gene has CDR1 SNHLY and CDR2 FYNNEI. The CDR3, as DNA: TGTGCCAGCGGTGAAGACGGCGGGAAGCCCCAGCATTTT. Encoded protein: CASGEDGGKPQHF. Drawing the rest from reference TRBV2 and TRBJ1-5, the complete variable domain is EPEVTQTPSHQVTQMGQEVILRCVPISNHLYFYWYRQILGQKVEFLVSFYNNEISEKSEIFDDQFSVERPDGSNFTLKIRSTKLEDSAMYFCASGEDGGKPQHFGDGTRLSIL.

This clonotype was seen a handful of times. The V call is TRBV5-1, the J call TRBJ2-2, with D possibly matching TRBD1 (5 bases). The CDR3 spans 14 residues. Germline V lookup: CDR1 SGHRS, CDR2 YFSETQ. Trimming pared 5 bases from V and 1 base from J, leaving 9 bases between. The CDR3 sequence is CASRGRVNTGELFF. The CDR3 DNA is TGCGCCAGCAGGGGCAGGGTGAACACCGGGGAGCTGTTTTTT.

The rearrangement joins TRBV7-9 to TRBJ2-7, with D maybe TRBD1 (6 bases). This CDR3 is 15 amino acids long. Germline V gives CDR1 SEHNR, CDR2 FQNEAQ (reference sequence). V lost 5 bases to trimming and J lost 4 bases, with 18 bases between them. In nucleotides, the CDR3 is TGTGCCAGCAGCCCAATCGGACAGTCCATGTACGAGCAGTACTTC. It yields the protein CASSPIGQSMYEQYF.

This clonotype was seen repeatedly, ten times or more. This chain uses TRBV6-5 with TRBJ1-2; 8 nucleotides line up with TRBD1. This CDR3 is built from 16 residues. The junction had 12 bases not matched to a gene; V was cut back by 2 bases and J by 7 bases. CDR1 and CDR2 from the germline V gene are MNHEY and SVGAGI. CDR3 amino acids: CASSYRRDRLLGGYTF. The CDR3 coding sequence is TGTGCCAGCAGTTACCGAAGGGACAGGTTACTCGGTGGCTACACCTTC.

CDR3 residues: CASSELAEQYF. DNA of the CDR3: TGTGCCAGCAGTGAGCTCGCCGAGCAGTACTTC. The chain couples TRBV7-9 to TRBJ2-7, with D hard to call. CDR3 size: 11 residues. Germline assignment: CDR1 SEHNR and CDR2 FQNEAQ (reference sequence). The V end was cut by 6 bases, the J end by 6 bases, with 9 bases between.

The chain joins TRBV24-1 to TRBJ2-3, with 10 positions matching TRBD1. The V gene's germline CDR1 is KGHDR and CDR2 SFDVKD. V trimming: 2 bases; J trimming: 3 bases; junction bases outside the gene matches: 7. The CDR3 loop spans 17 amino acids. The DNA of the CDR3 is TGTGCCACCAGTGATTCCATCGGACAGGGGGGAACAGATACGCAGTATTTT. Translated: CATSDSIGQGGTDTQYF.

This clonotype appeared many times. The CDR3 bases are TGTGCCAGCAGTGGAGATGGATTTGGGTACGAGACCCAGTACTTC. Protein: CASSGDGFGYETQYF. The chain couples TRBV6-1 to TRBJ2-5; D gene uncertain. The CDR3 totals 15 residues. Germline-derived CDR1 and CDR2 are MNHNS and SASEGT. Between the trimmed V and J ends, which lost 4 bases and 5 bases, there was a span of 17 bases.

This clonotype appeared a few times. The rearrangement links TRBV11-2 to TRBJ2-2; D might be TRBD2 (5 bases). V was pared by 8 bases and J by 4 bases, with 23 bases between. Germline V gene sequence: CDR1 SGHAT, CDR2 FQNNGV. The CDR3 consists of 17 residues. The CDR3 here is CASGSRGDGVVTGELFF. The CDR3 DNA follows: TGTGCCAGCGGTTCACGGGGTGATGGGGTGGTCACCGGGGAGCTGTTTTTT.

Details on this clonotype: This clone may be a read error of a much larger clone one base away. The rearrangement uses TRBV7-2 and TRBJ2-5; 13 nucleotides line up with TRBD2. Per the germline V gene, CDR1 is SGHTA and CDR2 is FQGNSA. The CDR3 has 16 residues. This CDR3 reads CVSSPTSGRALETQYF. DNA for the CDR3: TGTGTCAGCAGCCCTACTAGCGGGAGGGCCCTGGAGACCCAGTACTTC.

The chain combines TRBV6-1 with TRBJ1-2, with 9 bases matching TRBD1. Losses at the gene ends were 11 bases for V and 2 bases for J; bases not matched to a gene: 12. The CDR3 runs 15 residues. From germline, CDR1 is MNHNS and CDR2 SASEGT. CDR3 nucleotides: TGTGCCGCAGCCCGTGACAGGGGGAAGAACTATGGCTACACCTTC. It is translated as CAAARDRGKNYGYTF.

This clonotype was observed a handful of times. The CDR3 bases are TGCGCCAGCAGCTTGGATCCTAGCGGGAGTTTGAAGACCCAGTACTTC. As protein: CASSLDPSGSLKTQYF. This chain links TRBV5-1 with TRBJ2-5, with TRBD2 identical over 10 bases. The CDR3 extends over 16 amino acids. V lost 0 bases to trimming and J lost 6 bases; unmatched junction nucleotides: 8. Germline CDR1 reads SGHRS; CDR2 reads YFSETQ.

The CDR3 is CSARDVAGGYNEQFF. CDR3 in DNA: TGCAGTGCTAGAGATGTCGCGGGAGGGTACAATGAGCAGTTCTTC. This rearrangement joins TRBV20-1 to TRBJ2-1, with 9 positions matching TRBD2. Germline CDR1 is DFQATT and CDR2 is SNEGSKA (reference sequence). There are 15 residues in the CDR3. V was pared by 0 bases and J by 4 bases, with 4 bases of the junction left unmatched.

This clonotype was counted at least ten times. The chain carries TRBV3-1 and TRBJ1-1; 7 bases match TRBD1. Trimming cost V 4 bases and J 4 bases; bases outside gene matches: 6. From germline, CDR1 is LGHDT and CDR2 YNNKEL (reference sequence). The CDR3 runs to 14 residues. The CDR3 DNA is TGTGCCAGCAGCCTGGGACAGCTTATCACTGAAGCTTTCTTT. Amino acid sequence: CASSLGQLITEAFF.

This clonotype was picked up many times. The chain combines TRBV27 with TRBJ2-7; TRBD1 might be the D (6 bases). Trimming removed 3 bases from V and 4 bases from J, with 13 bases in between. CDR3 length: 14 residues. Per germline, CDR1 MNHEY and CDR2 SMNVEV (reference sequence). CDR3 sequence reads: CASSFGRGNYEQYF. CDR3 in DNA: TGTGCCAGCAGTTTCGGCAGGGGAAATTACGAGCAGTACTTC.